The source of this TCR beta chain is a study of OX40 agonist ivuxolimab in advanced cancers. About the study: Patients were treated with intravenous ivuxolimab, dosed at 0.01 to 10 mg/kg and infused every 2 weeks. Under the entry rules, prior anti-PD-1, anti-PD-L1 or anti-CTLA-4 therapy was allowed, and less than 50% had some. Overall study results and limits: Partial responders at 0.1-3.0 mg/kg had among the lowest clonal expansion.

Trimming left V 1 base short and J 3 bases short, with 16 bases between. This CDR3 comprises 16 residues. Germline CDR1 and CDR2: SEHNR and FQNEAQ (reference sequence). The data were produced by immunoSEQ multiplex PCR, yet TCRdb's version contains in-frame clones alone and is incomplete. The sample has tens of thousands of clones, roughly 87% seen once; the top ten hold 12%. Comment on this clone: The antigen is unknown.

People who had autoimmune disease history or systemic immunosuppression were excluded. Material: CD4+ or CD8+ T cells sorted from blood, obtained in a trial of the OX40 agonist ivuxolimab. The TCR sequence derives from an adult with an advanced solid tumor such as melanoma, head and neck, liver or kidney cancer. The gene calls are TRBV7-9 and TRBJ2-7; D is possibly TRBD1 or TRBD2 (6 bases each). Here the CDR3 reads CASSLDGGGNNYEQYF. Here the CDR3 DNA reads TGTGCCAGCAGCTTAGACGGGGGCGGGAACAACTACGAGCAGTACTTC.